A selection of T cell receptor beta chains follows, all from one sample in a study of T cell repertoires in cytomegalovirus infection. Their antigen targets remain unknown. One entry per CDR3 protein, called by TCRdb with MiXCR from the reads. The sample has 650,000 to 850,000 distinct CDR3 sequences; about 29% are singletons. The sequencing used cultured CD8+ T cells from PBMCs, collected from culture after CMV antigen stimulation. These TCRs come from a human donor in good health (CMV status not recorded). Some clones in this sample may be carry-over from other donors' samples. Both conserved end residues are part of each CDR3. The D gene is left open where the match is weak. Size tells how often a clone was seen (once, few, many) or the class of an expanded clone, and some rows leave it out.

clone_size	v_call	cdr3_length	d_call	j_call	cdr3_nt	cdr3_aa
-	TRBV2	18	-	TRBJ2-5	TGTGCCAGCAGTGAACTTTCCAAAGGGACACCCTACCAAGAGACCCAGTACTTC	CASSELSKGTPYQETQYF
-	TRBV27	11	-	TRBJ1-2	TGTGCCAGCTCGGCAGGCCGGGGCTACACCTTC	CASSAGRGYTF
-	TRBV7-9	17	TRBD2	TRBJ2-3	TGTGCCAGCAGCCATCCTATAGCGGGGGGGAGCACAGATACGCAGTATTTT	CASSHPIAGGSTDTQYF
-	TRBV25-1	12	-	TRBJ2-2	TGTGCCAGCAGTGAAGGGGGCGGGGAGCTGTTTTTT	CASSEGGGELFF
-	TRBV7-6	18	TRBD2	TRBJ2-1	TGTGCCAGCAGCTTAAATTTCGGGGGGGATAGCTCCTACAATGAGCAGTTCTTC	CASSLNFGGDSSYNEQFF
-	TRBV12-3/TRBV12-4	14	-	TRBJ1-1	TGTGCCAGCAGTTGGGGCAGGGCAGGGGCTGAAGCTTTCTTT	CASSWGRAGAEAFF
few	TRBV7-9	15	-	TRBJ1-1	TGTGCCAGCAGCCCGACGGGACGTATGAGGACTGAAGCTTTCTTT	CASSPTGRMRTEAFF
-	TRBV4-2	18	TRBD2	TRBJ2-3	TGTGCCAGCAGCCAAGATTTGGGCCTAGCGGGGAGCACAGATACGCAGTATTTT	CASSQDLGLAGSTDTQYF
-	TRBV7-9	19	TRBD1	TRBJ2-1	TGTGCCAGCAGCTTAGCAATAGGACCAAGACAGGGGGCCTACAATGAGCAGTTCTTC	CASSLAIGPRQGAYNEQFF
many	TRBV7-2	15	-	TRBJ2-3	TGTGCCAGCAGCCAAAGGGGACGGTTCACAGATACGCAGTATTTT	CASSQRGRFTDTQYF
-	TRBV19	13	-	TRBJ1-1	TGTGCCAGTAGTATAGCCCGGGCCACTGAAGCTTTCTTT	CASSIARATEAFF
many	TRBV11-2	16	TRBD1	TRBJ2-1	TGTGCCAGCAGCCTACCAGGACAGGGCTCCTACAATGAGCAGTTCTTC	CASSLPGQGSYNEQFF
few	TRBV7-9	20	TRBD2	TRBJ2-3	TGTGCCAGCAGCTTCTTGGGCGGGACTAGCGGGGGATTCGACACAGATACGCAGTATTTT	CASSFLGGTSGGFDTDTQYF
-	TRBV6-2/TRBV6-3	13	-	TRBJ1-1	TGTGCCAGCAGTTACACAAATTTGGGTGAAGCTTTCTTT	CASSYTNLGEAFF
-	TRBV25-1	18	-	TRBJ2-2	TGTGCCAGCAGTGCTAGGAAAATCGAAGCTGTGAACACCGGGGAGCTGTTTTTT	CASSARKIEAVNTGELFF
few	TRBV6-1	14	TRBD1	TRBJ2-7	TGTGCCAGCACCGACAGGGGTGGATCCTACGAGCAGTACTTC	CASTDRGGSYEQYF
-	TRBV5-4	16	TRBD1	TRBJ2-2	TGTGCCAGCAGCCCTGACAGGGGCGGCTTCCCCGGGGAGCTGTTTTTT	CASSPDRGGFPGELFF
-	TRBV19	13	-	TRBJ2-2	TGTGCCAGTAGTATGGGTCATCCTAGGGGGCTGTTTTTT	CASSMGHPRGLFF
few	TRBV6-2/TRBV6-3	14	-	TRBJ1-1	TGTGCCAGCAGTCAGGACGGGATGAACACTGAAGCTTTCTTT	CASSQDGMNTEAFF
-	TRBV5-1	18	TRBD2	TRBJ2-3	TGCGCCAGCAGCTTGCTCGGGACTAGCGGGGGGCTCGAAGATACGCAGTATTTT	CASSLLGTSGGLEDTQYF
-	TRBV7-9	15	-	TRBJ2-1	TGTGCCAGCAGCTCTCTTTCGGGGGTAAACAATGAGCAGTTCTTC	CASSSLSGVNNEQFF
few	TRBV7-6	15	TRBD2	TRBJ2-1	TGTGCCAGCAGCTTACTAGCGGGACTAGGAAATGAGCAGTTCTTC	CASSLLAGLGNEQFF
-	TRBV6-2/TRBV6-3	15	TRBD1	TRBJ1-2	TGTGCCAGCAGTTACACCGGGACAGAGTATTATGGCTACACCTTC	CASSYTGTEYYGYTF
-	TRBV13	14	TRBD1	TRBJ1-4	TGTGCCAGCAGCTTTCGGACAGGGATCGAAAAACTGTTTTTT	CASSFRTGIEKLFF
-	TRBV7-8	13	-	TRBJ2-7	TGTGCCAGCAGCGAGGACAGCGCATACGAGCAGTACTTC	CASSEDSAYEQYF
-	TRBV9	18	TRBD1	TRBJ2-3	TGTGCCAGCAGCGTAGCCACCCGACGAGGGGGCATCACAGATACGCAGTATTTT	CASSVATRRGGITDTQYF
few	TRBV6-2/TRBV6-3	17	-	TRBJ2-5	TGTGCCAGCAGCATTACCCCCCGGTCGCGAACGTGGGAGACCCAGTACTTC	CASSITPRSRTWETQYF
-	TRBV6-6	16	TRBD2	TRBJ2-3	TGTGCCAGCAGTGGGACTAGCGGGGGGACCACAGATACGCAGTATTTT	CASSGTSGGTTDTQYF
-	TRBV20-1	11	-	TRBJ1-2	TGCAGTGCTACCCCGGGAGGAGGCTACACCTTC	CSATPGGGYTF
once	TRBV6-5	15	-	TRBJ2-5	TGTGCCAGCAGTCACTCGGGACAAAAAGGGGAGACCCAGTACTTC	CASSHSGQKGETQYF
-	TRBV9	16	-	TRBJ2-1	TGTGCCAGCAGCGTATGGAAAGTGGGCTCCTACAATGAGCAGTTCTTC	CASSVWKVGSYNEQFF
few	TRBV9	14	TRBD1	TRBJ2-3	TGTGCCAGCAATCCAGGGGGCAAGACAGATACGCAGTATTTT	CASNPGGKTDTQYF
-	TRBV7-8	14	TRBD2	TRBJ2-1	TGTGCCAGCTTATCGGGGGGGTGGGGCAATGAGCAGTTCTTC	CASLSGGWGNEQFF
-	TRBV20-1	14	-	TRBJ2-6	TGCAGTGCTAGAGATCTTCCTGGGGCCAACGTCCTGACTTTC	CSARDLPGANVLTF
few	TRBV7-6	13	TRBD1	TRBJ2-7	TGTGCCATCACAGGGGGGAACTCCTACGAGCAGTACTTC	CAITGGNSYEQYF
-	TRBV12-3/TRBV12-4	12	-	TRBJ1-3	TGTGCCAGCAGTTTAGGATTCGACACCATATATTTT	CASSLGFDTIYF
-	TRBV20-1	15	-	TRBJ2-3	TGCAGTGCTACGAAGGATAGCGGATACTCGGATACGCAGTATTTT	CSATKDSGYSDTQYF